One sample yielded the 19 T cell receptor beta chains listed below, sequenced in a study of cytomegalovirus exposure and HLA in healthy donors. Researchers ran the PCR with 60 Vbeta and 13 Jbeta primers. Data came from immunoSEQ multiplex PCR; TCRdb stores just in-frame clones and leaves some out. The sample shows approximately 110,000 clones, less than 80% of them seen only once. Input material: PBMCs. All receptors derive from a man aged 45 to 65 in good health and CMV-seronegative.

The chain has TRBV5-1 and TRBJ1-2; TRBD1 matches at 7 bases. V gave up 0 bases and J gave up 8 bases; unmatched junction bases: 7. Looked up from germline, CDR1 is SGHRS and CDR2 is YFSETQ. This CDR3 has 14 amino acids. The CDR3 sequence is CASSLEGGAVGYTF. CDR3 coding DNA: TGCGCCAGCAGCTTGGAAGGGGGCGCGGTGGGCTACACCTTC.

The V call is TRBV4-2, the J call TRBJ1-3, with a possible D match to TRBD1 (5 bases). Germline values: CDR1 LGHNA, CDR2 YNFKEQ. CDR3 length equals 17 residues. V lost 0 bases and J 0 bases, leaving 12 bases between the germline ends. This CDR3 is CASSQDLDGGSGNTIYF. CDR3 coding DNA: TGTGCCAGCAGCCAAGATTTGGACGGGGGCTCTGGAAACACCATATATTTT.

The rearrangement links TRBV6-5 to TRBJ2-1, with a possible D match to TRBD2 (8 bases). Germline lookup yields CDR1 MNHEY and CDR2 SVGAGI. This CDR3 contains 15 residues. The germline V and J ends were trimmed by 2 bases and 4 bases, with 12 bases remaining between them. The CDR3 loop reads CASSYSGGQYNEQFF. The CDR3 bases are TGTGCCAGCAGTTACAGCGGGGGACAGTACAATGAGCAGTTCTTC.

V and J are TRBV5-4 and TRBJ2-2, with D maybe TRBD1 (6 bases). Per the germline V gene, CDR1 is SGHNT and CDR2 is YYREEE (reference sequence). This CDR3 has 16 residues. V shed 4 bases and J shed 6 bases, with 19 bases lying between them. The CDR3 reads CASSPPVGAGAGELFF. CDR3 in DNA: TGTGCCAGCAGCCCCCCCGTGGGGGCAGGCGCCGGGGAGCTGTTTTTT. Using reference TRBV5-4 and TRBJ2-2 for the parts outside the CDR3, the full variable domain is ETGVTQSPTHLIKTRGQQVTLRCSSQSGHNTVSWYQQALGQGPQFIFQYYREEENGRGNFPPRFSGLQFPNYSSELNVNALELDDSALYLCASSPPVGAGAGELFFGEGSRLTVL.

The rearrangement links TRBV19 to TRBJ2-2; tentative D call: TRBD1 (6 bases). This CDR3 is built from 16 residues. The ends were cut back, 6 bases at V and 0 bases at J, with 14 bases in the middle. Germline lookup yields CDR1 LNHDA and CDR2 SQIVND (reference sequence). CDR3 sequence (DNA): TGTGCCAGTAGCTCTGGACAGATCGCGAACACCGGGGAGCTGTTTTTT. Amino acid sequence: CASSSGQIANTGELFF.

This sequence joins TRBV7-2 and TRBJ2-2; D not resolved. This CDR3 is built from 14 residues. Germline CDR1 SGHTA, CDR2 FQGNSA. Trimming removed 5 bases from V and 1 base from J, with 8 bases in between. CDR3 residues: CASSGYGNTGELFF. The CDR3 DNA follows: TGTGCCAGCAGCGGTTACGGGAACACCGGGGAGCTGTTTTTT.

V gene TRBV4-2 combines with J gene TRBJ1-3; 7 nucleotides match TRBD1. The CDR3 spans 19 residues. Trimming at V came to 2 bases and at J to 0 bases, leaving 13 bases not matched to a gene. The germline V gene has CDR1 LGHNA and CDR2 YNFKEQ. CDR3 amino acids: CASSQSRFSGGNSGNTIYF. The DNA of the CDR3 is TGTGCCAGCAGCCAAAGCCGCTTTTCAGGGGGTAACTCTGGAAACACCATATATTTT.

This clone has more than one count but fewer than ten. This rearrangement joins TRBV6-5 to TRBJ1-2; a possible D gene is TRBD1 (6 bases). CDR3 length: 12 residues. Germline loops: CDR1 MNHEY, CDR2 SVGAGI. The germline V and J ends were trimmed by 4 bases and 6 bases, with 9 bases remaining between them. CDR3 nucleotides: TGTGCCAGCAGTTCCACAGGGAATGGCTACACCTTC. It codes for CASSSTGNGYTF.

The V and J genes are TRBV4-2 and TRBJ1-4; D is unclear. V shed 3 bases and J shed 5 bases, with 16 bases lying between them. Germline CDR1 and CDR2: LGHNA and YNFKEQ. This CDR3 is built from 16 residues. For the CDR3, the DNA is TGTGCCAGCAGCCAGGTCGGAGGAGGGCCAAATGAAAAACTGTTTTTT. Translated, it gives CASSQVGGGPNEKLFF.

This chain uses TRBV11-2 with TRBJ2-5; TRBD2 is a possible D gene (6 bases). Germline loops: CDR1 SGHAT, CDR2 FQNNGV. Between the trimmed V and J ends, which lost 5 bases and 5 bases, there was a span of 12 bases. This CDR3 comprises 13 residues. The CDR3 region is CASSPTSHETQYF. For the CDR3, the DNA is TGTGCCAGCAGCCCGACTAGTCATGAGACCCAGTACTTC.

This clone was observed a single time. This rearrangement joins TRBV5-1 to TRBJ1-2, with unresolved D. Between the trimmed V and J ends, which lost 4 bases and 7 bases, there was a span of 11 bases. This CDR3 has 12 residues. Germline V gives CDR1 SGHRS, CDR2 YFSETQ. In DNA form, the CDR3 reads TGCGCCAGCAGCCAGAATCAGGCTGGCTACACCTTC. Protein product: CASSQNQAGYTF.

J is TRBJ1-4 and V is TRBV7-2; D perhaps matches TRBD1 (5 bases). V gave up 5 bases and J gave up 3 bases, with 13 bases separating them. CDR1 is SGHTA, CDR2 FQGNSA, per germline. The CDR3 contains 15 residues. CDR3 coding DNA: TGTGCCAGCAGCCTACAGAAAGGGGCTAATGAAAAACTGTTTTTT. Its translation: CASSLQKGANEKLFF.

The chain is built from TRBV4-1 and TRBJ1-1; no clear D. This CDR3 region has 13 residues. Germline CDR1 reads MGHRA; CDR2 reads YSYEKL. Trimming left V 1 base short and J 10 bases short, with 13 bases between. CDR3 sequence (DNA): TGCGCCAGCAGCCAAGTAGGGTTCGAGGGAGCTTTCTTT. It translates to CASSQVGFEGAFF.

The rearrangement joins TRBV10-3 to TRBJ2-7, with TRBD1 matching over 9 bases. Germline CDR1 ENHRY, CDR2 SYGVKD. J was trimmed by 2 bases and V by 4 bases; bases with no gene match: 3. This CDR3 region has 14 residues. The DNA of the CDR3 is TGTGCCATCAGTGGGGGGACAGGGACCTACGAGCAGTACTTC. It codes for CAISGGTGTYEQYF.

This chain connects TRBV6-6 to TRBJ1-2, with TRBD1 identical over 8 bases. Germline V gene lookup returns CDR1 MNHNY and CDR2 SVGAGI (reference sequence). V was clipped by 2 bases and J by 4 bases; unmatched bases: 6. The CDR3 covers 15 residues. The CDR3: CASSYGDRGAYGYTF. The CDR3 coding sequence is TGTGCCAGCAGTTACGGAGACAGGGGCGCCTATGGCTACACCTTC.

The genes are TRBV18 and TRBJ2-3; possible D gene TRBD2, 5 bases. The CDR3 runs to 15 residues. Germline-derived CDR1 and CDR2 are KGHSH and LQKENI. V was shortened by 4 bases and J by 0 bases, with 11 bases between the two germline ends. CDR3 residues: CASSQAEGSTDTQYF. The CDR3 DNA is TGTGCCAGCTCACAGGCCGAGGGCAGCACAGATACGCAGTATTTT.

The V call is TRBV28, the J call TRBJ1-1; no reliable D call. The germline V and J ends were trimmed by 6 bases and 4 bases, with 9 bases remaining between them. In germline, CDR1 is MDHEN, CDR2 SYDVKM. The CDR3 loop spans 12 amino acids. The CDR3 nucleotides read TGTGCCAGCAGGGAAGCAGGCACTGAAGCTTTCTTT. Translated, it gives CASREAGTEAFF.

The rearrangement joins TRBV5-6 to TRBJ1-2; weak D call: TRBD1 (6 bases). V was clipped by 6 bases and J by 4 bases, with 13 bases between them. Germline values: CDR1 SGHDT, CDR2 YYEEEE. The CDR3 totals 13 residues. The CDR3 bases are TGTGCCAGCATCCTGACAGGCGGCTATGGCTACACCTTC. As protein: CASILTGGYGYTF.

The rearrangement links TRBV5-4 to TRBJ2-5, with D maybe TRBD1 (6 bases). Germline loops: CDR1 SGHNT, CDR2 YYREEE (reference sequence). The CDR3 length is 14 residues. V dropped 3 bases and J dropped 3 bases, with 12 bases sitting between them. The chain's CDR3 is CASSSQDREETQYF. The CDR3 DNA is TGTGCCAGCAGCTCACAGGACAGAGAAGAGACCCAGTACTTC.